These 10 T cell receptor beta chains were all obtained from the same sample, sequenced in a study of CD8 T cells in Susac syndrome. RNA amounts of roughly 0.5 to 1 ug underwent reverse transcription with random hexamers. TCRdb passed the immunoSEQ multiplex PCR reads through MiXCR, listing each CDR3 protein once. This sample yields under 200,000 distinct CDR3 sequences, of which about 91% are seen a single time; over 0.075% belongs to the top ten. The sample comprised CD4+ T cells from PBMCs. The receptors were gathered from a human donor with Susac syndrome.

V gene TRBV3-1 combines with J gene TRBJ2-4, with TRBD2 matching over 7 bases. CDR3 length: 17 residues. The ends lost 1 base at V and 2 bases at J; junction bases unmatched: 8. CDR1 and CDR2 from the germline V gene are LGHDT and YNNKEL (reference sequence). CDR3 nucleotides: TGTGCCAGCAGCCAAGTGGGTCTAGCGGATACCAAAAACATTCAGTACTTC. Amino acids: CASSQVGLADTKNIQYF.

The gene calls are TRBV5-8 and TRBJ2-6; D not certain. Looked up from germline, CDR1 is SGHTS and CDR2 is YDEGEE. The CDR3 covers 13 residues. Trimming removed 10 bases at V and 1 base at J, with 9 bases between. The CDR3 loop is CASSWSGANVLTF. Here the CDR3 DNA reads TGTGCCTCGAGCTGGTCTGGGGCCAACGTCCTGACTTTC.

The rearrangement joins TRBV20-1 to TRBJ1-4, with 8 bases matching TRBD1. The trim removed 3 bases at V and 8 bases at J, leaving 2 bases unmatched. The CDR3 consists of 12 residues. Germline V gene sequence: CDR1 DFQATT, CDR2 SNEGSKA (reference sequence). The CDR3 is CSARTGAEKLFF. The CDR3 bases are TGCAGTGCTAGGACAGGGGCCGAAAAACTGTTTTTT.

The chain has TRBV4-1 and TRBJ2-5; D possibly uses TRBD1 or TRBD2 (5 bases each). The CDR3 is 15 amino acids. V was pared by 5 bases and J by 6 bases, with 19 bases between. In germline, CDR1 is MGHRA, CDR2 YSYEKL. The DNA of the CDR3 is TGCGCCAGCAGCGACCTAAAACGGACGGGACAGACCCAGTACTTC. Amino acid sequence: CASSDLKRTGQTQYF.

The chain is built from TRBV16 and TRBJ1-5; D is undetermined. Trimming removed 4 bases at V and 2 bases at J, with 6 bases between. Germline CDR1 KGHSY, CDR2 FQNENV. This CDR3 has 13 amino acids. CDR3 in DNA: TGTGCCAGCAGCCGGGTCGGCAATCAGCCCCAGCATTTT. This translates into CASSRVGNQPQHF.

The rearrangement joins TRBV6-5 to TRBJ2-7, with TRBD1 matching over 7 bases. Germline lookup yields CDR1 MNHEY and CDR2 SVGAGI. Trimming at V came to 7 bases and at J to 2 bases, leaving 8 bases not matched to a gene. The CDR3 is 14 residues long. CDR3 in amino acids: CASNAGGIPYEQYF. CDR3 nucleotides: TGTGCCAGCAACGCAGGGGGAATACCCTACGAGCAGTACTTC.

This chain connects TRBV18 to TRBJ2-7; D not certain. V gave up 2 bases and J gave up 7 bases, with 12 bases separating them. The CDR3 spans 13 residues. In germline, CDR1 is KGHSH, CDR2 LQKENI. In nucleotides, the CDR3 is TGTGCCAGCTCACCAAATCCCCTCCGAGAGCAGTACTTC. It translates to CASSPNPLREQYF. Drawing the rest from reference TRBV18 and TRBJ2-7, the complete variable domain is NAGVMQNPRHLVRRRGQEARLRCSPMKGHSHVYWYRQLPEEGLKFMVYLQKENIIDESGMPKERFSAEFPKEGPSILRIQQVVRGDSAAYFCASSPNPLREQYFGPGTRLTVT.

This clonotype was counted a few times. The genes are TRBV7-2 and TRBJ2-3; D might be TRBD2 (5 bases). CDR1 and CDR2 from the germline V gene are SGHTA and FQGNSA. The V end was cut by 0 bases, the J end by 1 base, with 5 bases between. This CDR3 comprises 14 residues. CDR3 region: CASSLARGTDTQYF. The CDR3, as DNA: TGTGCCAGCAGCTTAGCGAGGGGCACAGATACGCAGTATTTT.

This chain links TRBV2 with TRBJ1-2, with D possibly TRBD1 on 6 matching bases. Trimming removed 6 bases from V and 4 bases from J, with 9 bases in between. CDR3 length equals 12 residues. CDR1 and CDR2 (germline): SNHLY, FYNNEI. CDR3 nucleotide sequence: TGTGCCAGCAGGACAGGTTCCTATGGCTACACCTTC. Translated: CASRTGSYGYTF.

This sequence joins TRBV5-4 and TRBJ2-1, with 11 positions matching TRBD2. The germline V gene has CDR1 SGHNT and CDR2 YYREEE (reference sequence). V shed 2 bases, J shed 8 bases, and the junction held 3 bases outside the gene matches. The CDR3 sequence is 14 residues long. This CDR3 reads CASSFGTSGDEQFF. DNA for the CDR3: TGTGCCAGCAGCTTCGGGACTAGCGGTGATGAGCAGTTCTTC.